A single sample gave rise to the 26 T cell receptor beta chains below, sequenced in a study of blood T cell repertoires in COVID-19. Sequencing was performed with immunoSEQ multiplex PCR; in TCRdb, only in-frame clones are kept and a portion is missing. The sample lists under 250,000 clones; roughly 80% were seen once. The sequenced sample consisted of peripheral blood. The receptors derive from a woman in her 70s with active or convalescent COVID-19.

This chain links TRBV12-3 or TRBV12-4 with TRBJ1-1; no clear D gene. The CDR3 loop spans 11 amino acids. Trimming cost V 6 bases and J 1 base, with 3 bases left between them. CDR3 amino acids: CASRANTEAFF. CDR3 bases: TGTGCCAGCAGGGCGAACACTGAAGCTTTCTTT.

The V gene is TRBV5-1, the J gene TRBJ2-3, with TRBD1 identical over 8 bases. CDR3 length equals 15 residues. V trimming: 4 bases; J trimming: 5 bases; junction bases outside the gene matches: 9. Per germline, CDR1 SGHRS and CDR2 YFSETQ. CDR3 protein: CASSPRTGPGDTQYF. CDR3 coding DNA: TGCGCCAGCAGCCCGCGGACAGGGCCGGGAGATACGCAGTATTTT.

This rearrangement joins TRBV27 to TRBJ1-4, with D perhaps matching TRBD1 (6 bases). The germline V gene has CDR1 MNHEY and CDR2 SMNVEV (reference sequence). The CDR3 spans 14 residues. V was cut by 3 bases and J by 4 bases, with 9 bases left in between. CDR3 coding DNA: TGTGCCAGCAGTTTTACAGGGTTTAATGAAAAACTGTTTTTT. Amino acid sequence: CASSFTGFNEKLFF.

The J gene is TRBJ1-1, the V gene TRBV6-5; D unclear. Trimming took off 6 bases at V and 5 bases at J, with 10 bases between the two ends. CDR3 size: 12 residues. CDR1 and CDR2 from the germline V gene are MNHEY and SVGAGI. CDR3 coding DNA: TGTGCCAGCAGAGCGGGAGGAACTGAAGCTTTCTTT. It encodes CASRAGGTEAFF.

On this clone itself: Other DNA sequences in the same sample also yield this CDR3. The rearrangement joins TRBV30 to TRBJ2-3, with 7 nucleotides matching TRBD2. The CDR3 extends over 14 amino acids. In germline, CDR1 is GTSNPN, CDR2 SVGIG (reference sequence). With 0 bases clipped from V and 6 bases from J, the junction kept 6 bases outside the gene matches. This chain's CDR3 is CAWSVGGAGDTQYF. CDR3 coding DNA: TGTGCCTGGAGTGTGGGAGGGGCTGGGGATACGCAGTATTTT.

This clone was observed a few times. This chain connects TRBV18 to TRBJ2-4; possibly TRBD2 for D (5 bases). With 3 bases removed from V and 14 bases from J, the gap between germline ends came to 17 bases. The CDR3 loop spans 13 amino acids. CDR1 is KGHSH, CDR2 LQKENI, per germline. The CDR3 protein is CASSPQNRDLEYF. The CDR3 DNA reads TGTGCCAGCTCACCGCAAAACCGGGATTTGGAGTACTTC. The variable domain in full, completed from reference TRBV18 and TRBJ2-4, reads NAGVMQNPRHLVRRRGQEARLRCSPMKGHSHVYWYRQLPEEGLKFMVYLQKENIIDESGMPKERFSAEFPKEGPSILRIQQVVRGDSAAYFCASSPQNRDLEYFGAGTRLSVL.

The chain links TRBV2 to TRBJ1-2; D is perhaps TRBD1 (6 bases). Germline V lookup: CDR1 SNHLY, CDR2 FYNNEI. This CDR3 is built from 14 residues. The germline V and J ends were trimmed by 6 bases and 8 bases, with 19 bases remaining between them. The CDR3: CASSKGDMEGGYTF. The CDR3 DNA follows: TGTGCCAGCAGCAAGGGGGATATGGAAGGAGGCTACACCTTC. Based on the CDR3 plus reference TRBV2 and TRBJ1-2, the full variable domain is EPEVTQTPSHQVTQMGQEVILRCVPISNHLYFYWYRQILGQKVEFLVSFYNNEISEKSEIFDDQFSVERPDGSNFTLKIRSTKLEDSAMYFCASSKGDMEGGYTFGSGTRLTVV.

This clone was detected only once. Other DNA sequences in this specimen translate into the identical CDR3. J is TRBJ2-5 and V is TRBV11-1, with D uncertain. V lost 5 bases, J lost 0 bases, and 4 bases lay in between. This CDR3 spans 12 amino acids. Germline V gene sequence: CDR1 SGHAT, CDR2 FQDESV (reference sequence). CDR3 sequence: CASSRDQETQYF. The CDR3 DNA is TGTGCCAGCAGCCGAGACCAAGAGACCCAGTACTTC.

Details on this clone: Other DNA sequences in the same sample also yield this CDR3. The J gene is TRBJ1-5, the V gene TRBV7-9; possibly TRBD1 for D (6 bases). The CDR3 runs to 14 residues. Germline V lookup: CDR1 SEHNR, CDR2 FQNEAQ (reference sequence). V gave up 3 bases and J gave up 3 bases, with 9 bases separating them. The CDR3 reads CASSFWDTNQPQHF. The CDR3 DNA is TGTGCCAGCAGCTTTTGGGACACCAATCAGCCCCAGCATTTT.

This clone was picked up a small number of times. The genes are TRBV7-9 and TRBJ2-3; 15 bases align to TRBD2. Trimming took 5 bases from V and 3 from J; bases not matched to a gene: 6. This CDR3 contains 17 residues. CDR1 and CDR2 from the germline V gene are SEHNR and FQNEAQ (reference sequence). CDR3 loop: CASSVGTSGGLTDTQYF. The CDR3 DNA is TGTGCCAGCAGCGTGGGGACTAGCGGGGGGCTAACAGATACGCAGTATTTT.

The chain couples TRBV4-1 to TRBJ1-2; TRBD1 might be the D (5 bases). Germline V gene data show CDR1 as MGHRA and CDR2 as YSYEKL. This CDR3 has 15 amino acids. V was pared by 4 bases and J by 1 base, with 13 bases between. The CDR3 protein is CASSRQAQGNYGYTF. For the CDR3, the DNA is TGCGCCAGCAGCCGCCAAGCTCAGGGTAACTATGGCTACACCTTC.

V is TRBV20-1 and J is TRBJ2-7, with 7 bases aligning to TRBD2. After removal of 3 bases from V and 2 bases from J, the junction contained 4 bases not matched to a gene. The CDR3 totals 13 residues. Germline lookup yields CDR1 DFQATT and CDR2 SNEGSKA (reference sequence). This chain's CDR3 is CSASRGDPYEQYF. Written as DNA, the CDR3 is TGCAGTGCTAGTCGGGGGGATCCCTACGAGCAGTACTTC.

The table lists this clone with a count of one. The chain couples TRBV6-5 to TRBJ1-1; D gene ambiguous. The length of the CDR3 is 16 residues. The germline V gene encodes CDR1 MNHEY and CDR2 SVGAGI. With 4 bases removed from V and 1 base from J, the gap between germline ends came to 16 bases. The CDR3 sequence: CASSSGSPGKNTEAFF. Written as DNA, the CDR3 is TGTGCCAGCAGTTCCGGGTCACCCGGGAAGAACACTGAAGCTTTCTTT.

CDR3 nucleotides: TGCGCCAGCAGCCGGGGGACTAGAGGGGCCGGGGAGCTGTTTTTT. Translated: CASSRGTRGAGELFF. The gene calls are TRBV4-1 and TRBJ2-2; the match to TRBD2 covers 8 bases. The CDR3 loop spans 15 amino acids. V trimming: 4 bases; J trimming: 6 bases; junction bases outside the gene matches: 7. From germline, CDR1 is MGHRA and CDR2 YSYEKL.

The chain is built from TRBV19 and TRBJ1-5, with D perhaps TRBD1 (5 bases). The CDR3 spans 13 residues. Germline CDR1 and CDR2: LNHDA and SQIVND (reference sequence). Trimming took off 0 bases at V and 12 bases at J, with 12 bases between the two ends. CDR3 in DNA: TGTGCCAGTAGTATAGATCAATATAGGGGCCAGCATTTT. Translated, it gives CASSIDQYRGQHF.

V and J are TRBV18 and TRBJ2-7; 8 nucleotides agree with TRBD2. This CDR3 contains 15 residues. Germline V CDR1 and CDR2: KGHSH, LQKENI. V lost 2 bases, J lost 6 bases, and 9 bases stayed unmatched. The CDR3 sequence: CASSPNPSGSGEQYF. CDR3 bases: TGTGCCAGCTCACCAAACCCCAGCGGGAGCGGCGAGCAGTACTTC. Supplemented by reference TRBV18 and TRBJ2-7, the full variable domain reads NAGVMQNPRHLVRRRGQEARLRCSPMKGHSHVYWYRQLPEEGLKFMVYLQKENIIDESGMPKERFSAEFPKEGPSILRIQQVVRGDSAAYFCASSPNPSGSGEQYFGPGTRLTVT.

The rearrangement joins TRBV5-1 to TRBJ2-3; the D is unclear. The germline V gene encodes CDR1 SGHRS and CDR2 YFSETQ. Deletions cut 4 bases from V and 0 bases from J, with 15 bases between. The CDR3 is 16 residues long. CDR3 DNA: TGCGCCAGCAGCCTTCCGTCGGAGCCGAGCACAGATACGCAGTATTTT. Residues: CASSLPSEPSTDTQYF. Complete variable domain (other parts from reference TRBV5-1 and TRBJ2-3): KAGVTQTPRYLIKTRGQQVTLSCSPISGHRSVSWYQQTPGQGLQFLFEYFSETQRNKGNFPGRFSGRQFSNSRSEMNVSTLELGDSALYLCASSLPSEPSTDTQYFGPGTRLTVL.

V and J are TRBV5-1 and TRBJ2-7; D remains ambiguous. Between the trimmed V and J ends, which lost 4 bases and 0 bases, there was a span of 11 bases. This CDR3 has 14 residues. Looked up from germline, CDR1 is SGHRS and CDR2 is YFSETQ. The CDR3 sequence is CASSILSSSYEQYF. The DNA of the CDR3 is TGCGCCAGCAGCATCTTATCCAGCTCCTACGAGCAGTACTTC.

Details on this clone: Other DNA sequences in the sample encode the same CDR3. The rearrangement joins TRBV3-1 (or the pseudogene TRBV3-2) to TRBJ1-5, with D hard to call. There are 14 residues in the CDR3. V was shortened by 1 base and J by 0 bases, with 4 bases between the two germline ends. From germline, CDR1 is LGHDT and CDR2 YNNKEL (reference sequence). Written as DNA, the CDR3 is TGTGCCAGCAGCCAAGCCAGTAGCAATCAGCCCCAGCATTTT. This gives the protein CASSQASSNQPQHF.

The chain combines TRBV7-2 with TRBJ2-1, with 7 bases identical to TRBD1. CDR3 length equals 14 residues. Germline CDR1 SGHTA, CDR2 FQGNSA. The junction had 13 bases not matched to a gene; V was cut back by 5 bases and J by 12 bases. CDR3 protein: CASSPSGQYDLQFF. The CDR3 coding sequence is TGTGCCAGCAGCCCATCGGGACAGTACGATCTGCAGTTCTTC.

This rearrangement joins TRBV5-1 to TRBJ2-1, with 12 bases fitting TRBD2. This CDR3 is built from 19 residues. The germline gives CDR1 SGHRS, CDR2 YFSETQ. V lost 3 bases to trimming and J lost 9 bases; unmatched junction nucleotides: 19. The CDR3 region is CASSSRPPDRLAGGFEQFF. Written as DNA, the CDR3 is TGCGCCAGCAGCTCCCGTCCCCCCGACCGGCTAGCGGGAGGGTTTGAGCAGTTCTTC.

The CDR3: CASSKEKGDDVSNQPQHF. The CDR3 nucleotides read TGTGCCAGCAGCAAAGAAAAAGGGGATGACGTTAGCAATCAGCCCCAGCATTTT. The chain links TRBV21-1 to TRBJ1-5; the D call TRBD1 from the table was never checked on the DNA. TRBV21-1 is a pseudogene locus. This CDR3 spans 18 amino acids.

This chain links TRBV2 with TRBJ1-2; D may be TRBD1 (5 bases). The CDR3 length is 12 residues. Trimming left V 6 bases short and J 4 bases short, with 9 bases between. Germline CDR1 and CDR2: SNHLY and FYNNEI. CDR3 DNA: TGTGCCAGCAGCCCGGGGGGCTATGGCTACACCTTC. Its protein is CASSPGGYGYTF.

The V call is TRBV4-3, the J call TRBJ2-2; possibly TRBD2 for D (6 bases). Germline CDR1 and CDR2: LGHNA and YSLEER. The ends were cut back, 1 base at V and 6 bases at J, with 15 bases in the middle. The CDR3 is made up of 16 amino acids. DNA for the CDR3: TGCGCCAGCAGCCAAGGGACAAGCGGGTACCCCGGGGAGCTGTTTTTT. Encoded protein: CASSQGTSGYPGELFF.

The genes are TRBV3-1 (or the pseudogene TRBV3-2) and TRBJ1-3, with TRBD1 identical over 7 bases. With 4 bases clipped from V and 1 base from J, the junction kept 7 bases outside the gene matches. This CDR3 is built from 16 residues. Per the germline V gene, CDR1 is LGHDT and CDR2 is YNNKEL (reference sequence). CDR3 protein: CASSRRTGGSGNTIYF. The CDR3 DNA sequence: TGTGCCAGCAGCCGCCGGACAGGCGGATCTGGAAACACCATATATTTT.

The chain links TRBV7-9 to TRBJ2-5, with TRBD1 as a possible D gene (6 bases). Germline CDR1 SEHNR, CDR2 FQNEAQ (reference sequence). The CDR3 totals 14 residues. The V gene lost 9 bases and the J gene lost 3 bases, with 17 bases spanning the gap. This chain's CDR3 is CASRPSGTKETQYF. DNA for the CDR3: TGTGCCAGTCGCCCCTCCGGGACAAAAGAGACCCAGTACTTC.